These 21 T cell receptor beta chains came from one sample sequenced in a study of CD4 and CD8 cells across lung adenocarcinoma regions. TCRdb re-derived calls from the PCR reads in MiXCR, one entry per CDR3 protein. The sample lists 15,000 or so distinct CDR3 sequences; around 40% were seen once. Input material: CD4+ T cells from the center of a lung tumor. The receptors originated from a male donor with lung adenocarcinoma. The CD4 and CD8 labels of this study may be unreliable.

V usage is TRBV28 and J usage is TRBJ2-5; 11 bases are a match to TRBD2. The last part of the DNA fits TRBJ2-7 better; the J call may be wrong. The CDR3 runs 15 residues. Germline V gene lookup returns CDR1 MDHEN and CDR2 SYDVKM. The CDR3 spells CASSSAGLAVYEQYF. The CDR3 region has the DNA TGTGCCAGCAGCTCCGCGGGACTAGCGGTCTACGAGCAGTACTTC.

The chain uses TRBV7-2 and TRBJ2-3; D remains ambiguous. CDR1 and CDR2 from the germline V gene are SGHTA and FQGNSA. The V end lost 5 bases, the J end lost 3 bases, and 9 bases lay between the germline ends. The length of the CDR3 is 13 residues. Written as DNA, the CDR3 is TGTGCCAGCAGCCTCAGACAAACAGATACGCAGTATTTT. Amino acids: CASSLRQTDTQYF.

This clonotype qualifies as medium-sized (0.01 to 0.1%). The chain carries TRBV6-1 and TRBJ2-3; 11 nucleotides align to TRBD2. The CDR3 runs to 14 residues. The trim removed 6 bases at V and 6 bases at J, leaving 5 bases unmatched. Germline values: CDR1 MNHNS, CDR2 SASEGT. The CDR3 bases are TGTGCCAGCAGGAATAGCGGGGGGGTGGATACGCAGTATTTT. The encoded protein is CASRNSGGVDTQYF.

This clonotype occurred many times. V gene TRBV6-1 combines with J gene TRBJ2-5; perhaps D is TRBD1 or TRBD2 (5 bases each). Germline CDR1 and CDR2: MNHNS and SASEGT. This CDR3 comprises 12 residues. V shed 4 bases and J shed 6 bases, with 9 bases lying between them. CDR3 in amino acids: CASSAGAQTQYF. CDR3 coding DNA: TGTGCCAGCAGTGCCGGGGCGCAGACCCAGTACTTC.

The rearrangement joins TRBV10-3 to TRBJ2-3; D might be TRBD1 (7 bases). The V gene lost 9 bases and the J gene lost 12 bases, with 25 bases spanning the gap. The germline V gene encodes CDR1 ENHRY and CDR2 SYGVKD. CDR3 length equals 14 residues. The CDR3: CAIGGGRGPETQYF. CDR3 bases: TGTGCCATTGGAGGGGGCAGAGGGCCAGAGACCCAGTATTTT.

V gene TRBV6-1 combines with J gene TRBJ2-1, with TRBD2 matching over 10 bases. This CDR3 spans 18 amino acids. Germline-derived CDR1 and CDR2 are MNHNS and SASEGT. V dropped 6 bases and J dropped 1; count of bases not matched to a gene: 12. CDR3: CASRLGASGRYSYNEQFF. DNA of the CDR3: TGTGCCAGCAGACTGGGGGCTAGCGGGAGATATTCCTACAATGAGCAGTTCTTC.

This clonotype has at least ten counts. V and J are TRBV10-3 and TRBJ2-1; 9 bases agree with TRBD1. Unmatched junction bases numbered 6, after V lost 6 bases and J lost 3 bases. Germline V gene sequence: CDR1 ENHRY, CDR2 SYGVKD. The CDR3 is 15 amino acids. CDR3 amino acids: CAIRSGTGIYNEQFF. In DNA form, the CDR3 reads TGTGCCATCAGATCCGGGACAGGGATCTACAATGAGCAGTTCTTC.

In nucleotides, the CDR3 is TGTGCCAGCAGCCGGACAGGGACGACTTTCTTT. It codes for CASSRTGTTFF. This chain links TRBV27 with TRBJ1-1, with 8 bases identical to TRBD1. This CDR3 spans 11 amino acids. Germline-derived CDR1 and CDR2 are MNHEY and SMNVEV (reference sequence). The V segment lost 6 bases and the J segment 12 bases; nucleotides outside the gene matches: 6.

This clonotype is labeled as medium-sized. The chain has TRBV6-6 and TRBJ2-1, with TRBD2 matching 11 bases. Looked up from germline, CDR1 is MNHNY and CDR2 is SVGAGI (reference sequence). J was trimmed by 6 bases and V by 6 bases; bases with no gene match: 7. The CDR3 runs to 15 residues. The CDR3 protein is CASRSGLAESNEQFF. The CDR3 nucleotides are TGTGCCAGCAGGTCGGGACTAGCGGAGTCCAATGAGCAGTTCTTC.

This clonotype was observed at least ten times. This sequence joins TRBV6-1 and TRBJ2-5; a weak D match, TRBD1 (5 bases). The DNA end lines up better with TRBJ2-7; the J call may be wrong. Germline CDR1 reads MNHNS; CDR2 reads SASEGT. The CDR3 is 14 residues long. The CDR3 reads CASSEVMQGHEQYF. CDR3 nucleotides: TGTGCCAGCAGTGAAGTGATGCAGGGCCACGAGCAGTACTTC.

This clonotype was detected ten times or more. CDR3 coding DNA: TGCGCCAGCAGGGGGGAGAGGGTGCTAGTTGTGTCGCCATATACAGATACGCAGTATTTT. Translation gives CASRGERVLVVSPYTDTQYF. The chain joins TRBV10-1 to TRBJ2-3, with D perhaps TRBD1 or TRBD2 (5 bases each). The CDR3 loop spans 20 amino acids. V lost 6 bases to trimming and J lost 3 bases, with 31 bases between them. Germline V gene data show CDR1 as WNHNN and CDR2 as SYGVQD (reference sequence).

The table lists this clonotype with a few counts. The J gene is TRBJ2-1, the V gene TRBV9; no firm D call. Germline V CDR1 and CDR2: SGDLS, YYNGEE. V was cut by 2 bases and J by 0 bases, with 6 bases left in between. The CDR3 contains 14 residues. CDR3 DNA: TGTGCCAGCAGCGTGAGTAGCTCCTACAATGAGCAGTTCTTC. It translates to CASSVSSSYNEQFF.

Regarding this clonotype: The junction differs from germline at one of its ends, possibly a read error. V gene TRBV6-1 combines with J gene TRBJ2-1; D unclear. The V gene's germline CDR1 is MNHNS and CDR2 SASEGT. The CDR3 is 12 amino acids. The CDR3 DNA reads TGTGCCAGCAGTCCTGACAACAATGAGCAGTTTTTC. Residues: CASSPDNNEQFF.

This clonotype was seen just once. The V gene is TRBV14, the J gene TRBJ1-4; D remains unclear. The CDR3 covers 14 residues. V lost 5 bases and J lost 7, with 14 bases in between. The germline CDR1 and CDR2 sequences are SGHDN and FVKESK. The CDR3 DNA follows: TGTGCCAGCAGCAACATGGGATTGGGTGAAAAACTGTTTTTT. Translating it yields CASSNMGLGEKLFF.

The chain uses TRBV6-1 and TRBJ1-4; 8 nucleotides line up with TRBD1. The CDR3 length is 14 residues. The germline gives CDR1 MNHNS, CDR2 SASEGT. V was clipped by 5 bases and J by 8 bases; unmatched bases: 7. The CDR3 here is CASSRTGWREKLFF. In DNA form, the CDR3 reads TGTGCCAGCAGTCGGACAGGGTGGAGGGAAAAACTGTTTTTT.

This clonotype is a singleton in its sample. The CDR3 coding sequence is TGTGCCAGCAGTAGGACAGGGGACACCGGGGAGCTGTTTTTT. As protein: CASSRTGDTGELFF. The chain couples TRBV6-1 to TRBJ2-2; 9 nucleotides match TRBD1. Per germline, CDR1 MNHNS and CDR2 SASEGT. V lost 5 bases and J lost 3; bases outside the gene matches: 1. The CDR3 extends over 14 amino acids.

This clonotype was observed many times. V gene TRBV7-3 combines with J gene TRBJ2-1; D gene ambiguous. Germline loops: CDR1 SGHTA, CDR2 FQGTGA. Trimming cost V 4 bases and J 8 bases, with 15 bases left between them. This CDR3 has 14 amino acids. The CDR3 spells CASSSAPWGHEQFF. CDR3 bases: TGTGCCAGCAGCTCCGCCCCATGGGGTCATGAGCAGTTCTTC.

Within the sample, this clonotype is medium-sized. The chain carries TRBV27 and TRBJ2-1, with 8 bases aligning to TRBD1. The V gene's germline CDR1 is MNHEY and CDR2 SMNVEV (reference sequence). This CDR3 is built from 15 residues. V lost 6 bases and J lost 5; bases outside the gene matches: 9. The CDR3 reads CASRLTGGWDNEQFF. DNA for the CDR3: TGTGCCAGCAGGTTAACAGGGGGTTGGGACAATGAGCAGTTCTTC.

Sample share makes this clonotype medium-sized. The chain recombines TRBV6-1 with TRBJ2-5; 7 nucleotides line up with TRBD2. The end of the DNA aligns better with TRBJ2-7, so the J call may be wrong. There are 14 residues in the CDR3. The V gene's germline CDR1 is MNHNS and CDR2 SASEGT. The CDR3 DNA reads TGTGCCAGCACCTCCCGCGGGACTACCTACGAGCAGTACTTC. Translation: CASTSRGTTYEQYF.

V is TRBV9 and J is TRBJ2-3; 12 nucleotides match TRBD2. The germline V gene encodes CDR1 SGDLS and CDR2 YYNGEE. The CDR3 runs to 16 residues. The V and J ends lost 7 bases and 5 bases, in that order; junction bases with no gene match: 11. CDR3 nucleotides: TGTGCCAGCGCCACGCTAGCGGGAGGGCAAGGAGATACGCAGTATTTT. It specifies CASATLAGGQGDTQYF.

This clonotype was seen repeatedly, ten times or more. V and J are TRBV6-5 and TRBJ1-1; 8 bases line up with TRBD1. After removal of 4 bases from V and 1 base from J, the junction contained 8 bases not matched to a gene. In germline, CDR1 is MNHEY, CDR2 SVGAGI. The CDR3 consists of 16 residues. In DNA form, the CDR3 reads TGTGCCAGCAGTTTAAGACAGGGGAGGGGGAACACTGAAGCTTTCTTT. This gives the protein CASSLRQGRGNTEAFF.